Sequencing of this TCR beta chain was carried out in a study of shared T cell receptors in the human thymus (dated by TCRdb to the early 2020s). Turning to the overall study: The study investigated the way shared, self-reactive T-cell receptor alpha chains are produced in the human thymus.

The germline V gene supplies CDR1 KGHSH and CDR2 LQKENI. V is reduced by 6 bases and J by 9 bases, leaving a spacing of 21 bases between them. Counted from cysteine to phenylalanine, this CDR3 has 16 amino acids. The CDR3 DNA has 48 bases and is translated from base 1. Concerning this clone itself: Its binding antigen is unknown. No base-level quality is on record; no much larger clone is a single base apart.

The library was made by the immunoSEQ multiplex PCR assay. TCRdb took over this immuneACCESS table, retaining in-frame rearrangements with V and J assigned. Such tables are incomplete; in checked studies, under half of the missing clones stem from an unresolved V gene, and the remainder is unexplained. For this sample there are about 730,000 clones; roughly 85% appear just once. 0.0095% to 0.011% of the sample goes to the ten largest clones. These data were also reused for a study on human thymus T cells. As that second paper reports: In Finland, the donors were immunologically healthy infants who were having open corrective cardiac surgery for congenital heart defects. Thymus tissue was obtained as surgical resects removed during corrective cardiac surgery. V and J gene segment usage appeared biased in both thymic and peripheral blood repertoires. The related research found that thymic TCR repertoires overlapped highly between unrelated individuals. The study used 7 or 8 infant thymus samples plus four related peripheral blood samples to characterize TCR alpha and beta repertoires. Donor ages ranging from about 7 to 250 days were recorded, and about six male and two female infants were included in the cohort. Thymocytes were mechanically released from the tissue and were stored as pellets of about 10-30 million cells at -70 degrees C. Genomic DNA was extracted from frozen cell pellets with a QIAsymphony instrument. The immunoSEQ multiplex PCR assay was used to amplify the TCRB and TCRAD loci from a standardized quantity of quality-controlled genomic DNA. The amplicons covered the V(D)J region and were long enough to include the CDR3 and to identify the V and J genes. The amplicons were sequenced on an Illumina platform via the commercial immunoSEQ service. Primer bias and sequencing errors were corrected as previously described, and TCRAD and TCRB were defined on the basis of the IMGT database. The repertoires were analysed using immunoSEQ Analyzer 3.0 and VDJTools for basic statistics, V/J segment usage, diversity estimates, rarefaction and pairwise overlap. Chao1, ChaoE, Efron-Thisted, Shannon and inverse Simpson indices were used to estimate diversity, which was also estimated on datasets down-sampled to the smallest sample. For repertoire overlap, CDR3 nucleotide sequence, V gene and J gene had to match strictly, and clustering was done by Jaccard-based multidimensional scaling. On average, thymus samples yielded some 810,000 unique TCRB clonotypes, whereas blood samples yielded around 88,000.

The sequencing input was thymocytes. The source of this sequence is a girl in the first two years of life with a congenital heart defect. Donor details come from another sample of the same person, matched by shared clones. The sequence is built from TRBV18 and TRBJ1-6; TRBD1 is possibly the D segment (5 matching bases). The CDR3 corresponds to CASSPWGEPPSSPLHF. The sequenced DNA: TGTGCCAGCTCCCCTTGGGGGGAGCCCCCTAGTTCACCCCTCCACTTT. The full variable domain, with segments outside the CDR3 supplied by the reference TRBV18 and TRBJ1-6 proteins, appears as NAGVMQNPRHLVRRRGQEARLRCSPMKGHSHVYWYRQLPEEGLKFMVYLQKENIIDESGMPKERFSAEFPKEGPSILRIQQVVRGDSAAYFCASSPWGEPPSSPLHFGNGTRLTVT.